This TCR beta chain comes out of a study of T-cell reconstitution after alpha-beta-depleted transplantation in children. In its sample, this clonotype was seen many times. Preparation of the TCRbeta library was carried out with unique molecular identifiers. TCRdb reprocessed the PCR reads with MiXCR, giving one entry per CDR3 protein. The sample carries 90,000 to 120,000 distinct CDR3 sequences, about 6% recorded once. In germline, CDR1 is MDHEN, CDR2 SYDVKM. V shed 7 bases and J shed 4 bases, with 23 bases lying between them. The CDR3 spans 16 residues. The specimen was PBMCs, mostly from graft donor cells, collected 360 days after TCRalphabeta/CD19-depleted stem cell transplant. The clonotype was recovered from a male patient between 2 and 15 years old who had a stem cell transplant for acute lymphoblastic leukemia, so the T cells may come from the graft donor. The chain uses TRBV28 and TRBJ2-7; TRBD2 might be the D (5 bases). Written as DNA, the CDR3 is TGTGCCAGCAAAATGAGGGCGGCAGAAAAAGTGTACGAGCAGTACTTC. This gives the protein CASKMRAAEKVYEQYF.